Each of the 23 T cell receptor beta chains below was sequenced from the same sample in a study of T-cell memory formation after mild COVID-19. MiXCR was run by TCRdb on the 5' RACE reads, yielding one entry per CDR3 protein. The data contain approximately 300,000 distinct CDR3 sequences, around 19% of them singletons. The sample comprised PBMCs or a T cell subset sorted from them (not recorded which). These receptors all stem from a man aged 18 to 29 who had mild COVID-19 (a few samples of this study predate the infection). Cell type and time point are not known.

This chain connects TRBV20-1 to TRBJ1-2, with D hard to call. Germline V gene data show CDR1 as DFQATT and CDR2 as SNEGSKA (reference sequence). Trimming removed 3 bases from V and 4 bases from J, with 9 bases in between. CDR3 length equals 12 residues. CDR3 region: CSARTEPYGYTF. The DNA of the CDR3 is TGCAGTGCTAGGACTGAGCCCTATGGCTACACCTTC.

The chain carries TRBV6-2 or TRBV6-3 and TRBJ2-7; tentatively, D is TRBD1 (6 bases). V was cut by 6 bases and J by 2 bases, with 14 bases left in between. The CDR3 sequence is 14 residues long. CDR1 is MNHEY and CDR2 is SVGEGT in the germline V gene. CDR3 nucleotides: TGTGCCAGCAGAGAACCGGGACACCCCTACGAGCAGTACGTC. Translated: CASREPGHPYEQYV.

The chain combines TRBV18 with TRBJ2-6, with 7 positions matching TRBD1. V was pared by 6 bases and J by 4 bases, with 9 bases of the junction left unmatched. This CDR3 comprises 16 residues. Germline V CDR1 and CDR2: KGHSH, LQKENI. CDR3 sequence: CASSPDRATGANVLTF. The CDR3 nucleotides read TGTGCCAGCTCTCCAGACAGGGCTACAGGGGCCAACGTCCTGACTTTC. The variable domain in full, with the rest retrieved from reference TRBV18 and TRBJ2-6, is NAGVMQNPRHLVRRRGQEARLRCSPMKGHSHVYWYRQLPEEGLKFMVYLQKENIIDESGMPKERFSAEFPKEGPSILRIQQVVRGDSAAYFCASSPDRATGANVLTFGAGSRLTVL.

This clonotype was seen a few times. This chain joins TRBV28 and TRBJ2-3; 9 nucleotides match TRBD1. CDR1 is MDHEN and CDR2 is SYDVKM in the germline V gene. V was clipped by 2 bases and J by 3 bases; unmatched bases: 3. This CDR3 comprises 15 residues. Written as DNA, the CDR3 is TGTGCCAGCAGTTTAGTGGGACAGGGTACAGATACGCAGTATTTT. Translated: CASSLVGQGTDTQYF. Drawing the rest from reference TRBV28 and TRBJ2-3, the complete variable domain is DVKVTQSSRYLVKRTGEKVFLECVQDMDHENMFWYRQDPGLGLRLIYFSYDVKMKEKGDIPEGYSVSREKKERFSLILESASTNQTSMYLCASSLVGQGTDTQYFGPGTRLTVL.

This clonotype showed up just a few times. The gene calls are TRBV7-8 and TRBJ2-5, with 13 nucleotides matching TRBD2. The germline CDR1 and CDR2 sequences are SGHVS and FQNEAQ. V trimming: 4 bases; J trimming: 2 bases; junction bases outside the gene matches: 4. The length of the CDR3 is 16 residues. For the CDR3, the DNA is TGTGCCAGCAGCTCCCGACTAGCGGGGGGACAAGAGACCCAGTACTTC. Protein: CASSSRLAGGQETQYF.

The rearrangement joins TRBV7-2 to TRBJ2-1, with 7 bases aligning to TRBD2. CDR3 length: 14 amino acids. The V segment lost 6 bases and the J segment 5 bases; nucleotides outside the gene matches: 7. Germline V lookup: CDR1 SGHTA, CDR2 FQGNSA. This CDR3 is CASRNLAADNEQFF. Here the CDR3 DNA reads TGTGCCAGCAGAAATCTAGCGGCAGACAATGAGCAGTTCTTC.

This clonotype came up a few times. This rearrangement joins TRBV3-1 to TRBJ2-1; D is unclear. This CDR3 spans 14 amino acids. Germline CDR1 and CDR2: LGHDT and YNNKEL (reference sequence). Trimming shortened V by 0 bases and J by 3 bases, and 6 bases separated the two germline ends. Here the CDR3 reads CASSQENRYNEQFF. For the CDR3, the DNA is TGTGCCAGCAGCCAAGAAAACCGCTACAATGAGCAGTTCTTC.

This clonotype was found a few times. The chain links TRBV5-1 to TRBJ2-7; D unresolved. Germline loops: CDR1 SGHRS, CDR2 YFSETQ. This CDR3 contains 10 residues. The CDR3: CASSLDRLDV. CDR3 nucleotide sequence: TGCGCCAGCAGCTTAGATCGATTGGACGTC.

J is TRBJ1-4 and V is TRBV24-1; 8 nucleotides align to TRBD1. Unmatched junction bases numbered 7, after V lost 4 bases and J lost 7 bases. From germline, CDR1 is KGHDR and CDR2 SFDVKD. CDR3 length equals 15 residues. The CDR3 here is CATSDATGDSEKLFF. In DNA, the CDR3 is TGTGCCACCAGTGACGCGACAGGGGATAGTGAAAAACTGTTTTTT.

This chain links TRBV3-1 with TRBJ2-1; TRBD2 matches at 10 bases. V shed 4 bases and J 9 bases; nucleotides not matched to a gene: 9. The V gene's germline CDR1 is LGHDT and CDR2 YNNKEL (reference sequence). The CDR3 has 15 amino acids. In nucleotides, the CDR3 is TGTGCCAGCAGCCCCTCTAGCGGGGGATCCATTGAGCAGTTCTTC. Residues: CASSPSSGGSIEQFF.

The rearrangement links TRBV12-5 to TRBJ2-7; 7 nucleotides line up with TRBD1. Germline CDR1 LGHNT, CDR2 FRNRAP. Trimming took 2 bases from V and 6 from J; bases not matched to a gene: 4. The CDR3 totals 13 residues. The CDR3 bases are TGTGCTAGTGGTTTGTGGACAGGTCGCGAGCAGTACTTC. Translating it yields CASGLWTGREQYF.

The chain links TRBV29-1 to TRBJ2-2, with D tentatively TRBD1 (5 bases). The CDR3 totals 13 residues. The germline V and J ends were trimmed by 7 bases and 4 bases, with 13 bases remaining between them. Germline CDR1 reads SQVTM; CDR2 reads ANQGSEA. Here the CDR3 reads CSAATAFTGELFF. The CDR3 DNA is TGCAGCGCCGCGACAGCTTTCACCGGGGAGCTGTTTTTT.

This clonotype was observed a few times. The genes are TRBV3-1 and TRBJ2-3; 9 bases agree with TRBD2. In germline, CDR1 is LGHDT, CDR2 YNNKEL (reference sequence). Unmatched junction bases numbered 6, after V lost 1 base and J lost 4 bases. The CDR3 sequence is 16 residues long. The chain's CDR3 is CASSQGRGGAPDTQYF. CDR3 sequence (DNA): TGTGCCAGCAGCCAAGGGCGCGGGGGGGCTCCAGATACGCAGTATTTT.

This clonotype appeared a few times. The rearrangement links TRBV5-1 to TRBJ1-1; 7 nucleotides line up with TRBD1. Per the germline V gene, CDR1 is SGHRS and CDR2 is YFSETQ. The V gene end was trimmed by 0 bases and the J gene end by 5 bases; junction bases not matched to a gene: 10. There are 16 residues in the CDR3. CDR3 sequence reads: CASSLAPSTGWTEAFF. DNA for the CDR3: TGCGCCAGCAGCTTGGCCCCCTCGACAGGGTGGACTGAAGCTTTCTTT.

This rearrangement joins TRBV10-3 to TRBJ2-1; D is possibly TRBD2 (5 bases). The CDR3 is 15 residues long. The germline V and J ends were trimmed by 1 base and 6 bases, with 13 bases remaining between them. Germline-derived CDR1 and CDR2 are ENHRY and SYGVKD. The CDR3 protein is CAISEFQGLPNEQFF. The CDR3 DNA reads TGTGCCATCAGTGAGTTTCAAGGACTTCCCAATGAGCAGTTCTTC.

This chain uses TRBV7-2 with TRBJ2-1; D unclear. V was cut by 8 bases and J by 9 bases, with 11 bases left in between. The CDR3 contains 11 residues. From germline, CDR1 is SGHTA and CDR2 FQGNSA. DNA for the CDR3: TGTGCCAGCCATACCCGCGGTGAGCAGTTCTTC. Amino acids: CASHTRGEQFF. Looking up the rest from reference TRBV7-2 and TRBJ2-1 gives the full variable domain: GAGVSQSPSNKVTEKGKDVELRCDPISGHTALYWYRQSLGQGLEFLIYFQGNSAPDKSGLPSDRFSAERTGGSVSTLTIQRTQQEDSAVYLCASHTRGEQFFGPGTRLTVL.

This clonotype showed up just a few times. The V and J genes are TRBV6-5 and TRBJ1-1; possible D gene TRBD1, 5 bases. Germline lookup yields CDR1 MNHEY and CDR2 SVGAGI. Trimming left V 7 bases short and J 5 bases short, with 14 bases between. The length of the CDR3 is 13 residues. The CDR3 sequence: CASTPAGLTEAFF. The CDR3 nucleotides are TGTGCCAGCACCCCGGCAGGGTTGACTGAAGCTTTCTTT.

There are many counts of this clonotype. The chain couples TRBV5-1 to TRBJ2-1; TRBD2 agrees at 9 bases. J was trimmed by 7 bases and V by 2 bases; bases with no gene match: 4. Germline V gene lookup returns CDR1 SGHRS and CDR2 YFSETQ. The CDR3 consists of 14 residues. CDR3 region: CASSFGTSSNEQFF. For the CDR3, the DNA is TGCGCCAGCAGCTTTGGGACTAGCTCTAATGAGCAGTTCTTC.

This clonotype appeared many times. The chain is built from TRBV11-2 and TRBJ2-3; D is undetermined. The CDR3 runs 15 residues. The germline V and J ends were trimmed by 3 bases and 1 base, with 11 bases remaining between them. Germline V CDR1 and CDR2: SGHAT, FQNNGV. This CDR3 reads CASSFPLRGTDTQYF. As DNA, the CDR3 is TGTGCCAGCAGCTTCCCTCTTCGTGGCACAGATACGCAGTATTTT.

The chain links TRBV7-9 to TRBJ2-3, with 8 bases that match TRBD2. The CDR3 runs 13 residues. J lost 5 bases, V lost 5 bases, and 3 bases had no gene match. Germline assignment: CDR1 SEHNR and CDR2 FQNEAQ (reference sequence). This CDR3 reads CASSILAGDTQYF. CDR3 in DNA: TGTGCCAGCAGCATTCTAGCGGGAGATACGCAGTATTTT.

This clonotype has more than one count but fewer than ten. V gene TRBV3-1 combines with J gene TRBJ2-2, with D perhaps TRBD1 (6 bases). With 1 base removed from V and 7 bases from J, the gap between germline ends came to 10 bases. CDR1 and CDR2 from the germline V gene are LGHDT and YNNKEL (reference sequence). The CDR3 loop spans 14 amino acids. The CDR3 DNA sequence: TGTGCCAGCAGCCAAGTAACAGGGAACGGGGAGCTGTTTTTT. It translates to CASSQVTGNGELFF.

This clonotype appeared many times. This chain connects TRBV20-1 to TRBJ2-5; 9 bases align to TRBD2. CDR1 and CDR2 (germline): DFQATT, SNEGSKA (reference sequence). The CDR3 extends over 13 amino acids. V lost 2 bases, J lost 3 bases, and 1 base stayed unmatched. The CDR3 here is CSARPSGKETQYF. Written as DNA, the CDR3 is TGCAGTGCTAGACCTAGCGGGAAAGAGACCCAGTACTTC.

V and J are TRBV4-3 and TRBJ2-7; maybe TRBD2 (6 bases). This CDR3 region has 14 residues. In germline, CDR1 is LGHNA, CDR2 YSLEER. Trimming cost V 1 base and J 9 bases, with 16 bases left between them. The CDR3 DNA reads TGCGCCAGCAGCCAAGCAGGTGGGAGGATCGGGCAGTACGTC. Protein: CASSQAGGRIGQYV.